This TCR beta chain is drawn from a study of siplizumab effects on memory and regulatory T cells. Study results and limitations: Proof of suppressive function in proliferating Tregs from siplizumab cultures was not established. Siplizumab conditions gave an average of approximately 71% Treg-derived mappable alloreactive CD4+ clones, versus 25% to 30% for controls. Roughly 80-96% of proliferating CD4+ or CD8+ clones defied assignment to a naive or memory phenotype. A small minority of alloreactive clones were mapped to unstimulated subsets.

Produced via immunoSEQ multiplex PCR; TCRdb's table is partial and in-frame only. The repertoire holds some 46,000 clones, nearly 95% seen once, with approximately 17% in the top ten. Notes on this clone: Its antigen is as yet unknown.

Germline values: CDR1 LGHNA, CDR2 YNFKEQ. The CDR3 totals 14 residues. J was trimmed by 5 bases and V by 1 base; bases with no gene match: 5. This sequence was found in a human donor in good health. The V call is TRBV4-2, the J call TRBJ2-7, with 7 bases that match TRBD1. Sample: CD8+ T cells sorted from blood. CDR3 in DNA: TGTGCCAGCAGCCAAGCATTAGGGGGCGACGAGCAGTACTTC. Protein sequence: CASSQALGGDEQYF.